The 24 T cell receptor beta chains listed next were all sequenced from one sample in a study of cytomegalovirus exposure and HLA in healthy donors. Primers included in the PCR were 60 Vbeta and 13 Jbeta primers. Sequencing used immunoSEQ multiplex PCR; TCRdb keeps in-frame clones, though not all of them. Of fewer than 120,000 clones in the sample, 79% are singletons; the top ten hold 6.2%. Sample: PBMCs. The origin of the receptors is a man aged 25 to 45 in good health and CMV-seropositive.

The chain joins TRBV25-1 to TRBJ2-2, with TRBD1 matching 7 bases. Germline V gene lookup returns CDR1 MGHDK and CDR2 SYGVNS. The CDR3 is 15 amino acids. J lost 2 bases, V lost 9 bases, and 9 bases had no gene match. The CDR3 spells CASTSNRGNTGELFF. CDR3 nucleotides: TGTGCCAGTACATCTAACAGGGGAAACACCGGGGAGCTGTTTTTT.

This clone was picked up a small number of times. A much larger clone lies a single base off, so this may be a read error. This chain joins TRBV4-2 and TRBJ1-1; no definite D call. V dropped 1 base and J dropped 6 bases, with 12 bases sitting between them. CDR3 length equals 14 residues. In germline, CDR1 is LGHNA, CDR2 YNFKEQ. The CDR3 DNA reads as TGTGCCAGCAGCCAAGGTCTAAGATCCGCTGAAGCTTTCTTT. Amino acids: CASSQGLRSAEAFF.

The rearrangement uses TRBV7-6 and TRBJ2-7; TRBD2 matches 11 bases. Germline CDR1 is SGHVS and CDR2 is FNYEAQ. The CDR3 runs to 15 residues. The J segment lost 2 bases and the V segment lost 4 bases, leaving 4 bases of the junction unmatched. The CDR3 nucleotides read TGTGCCAGCAGCTCCGGACTAGCGGGTGCCTACGAGCAGTACTTC. It yields the protein CASSSGLAGAYEQYF. The entire variable domain, with the rest obtained from reference TRBV7-6 and TRBJ2-7, is as follows: GAGVSQSPRYKVTKRGQDVALRCDPISGHVSLYWYRQALGQGPEFLTYFNYEAQQDKSGLPNDRFSAERPEGSISTLTIQRTEQRDSAMYRCASSSGLAGAYEQYFGPGTRLTVT.

The CDR3 bases are TGTGCCAGCAGCGGGCGACTAGCGGGGGCCCAAGAGACCCAGTACTTC. Protein sequence: CASSGRLAGAQETQYF. This chain joins TRBV7-8 and TRBJ2-5; 12 positions agree with TRBD2. Trimming cost V 5 bases and J 1 base; bases outside gene matches: 5. Germline lookup yields CDR1 SGHVS and CDR2 FQNEAQ. The CDR3 has 16 amino acids.

This chain joins TRBV6-5 and TRBJ2-7, with 9 nucleotides matching TRBD1. V shed 5 bases, J shed 5 bases, and the junction held 4 bases outside the gene matches. The germline gives CDR1 MNHEY, CDR2 SVGAGI. The CDR3 length is 13 residues. The CDR3 reads CASSADRGHEQYF. The CDR3, as DNA: TGTGCCAGCAGTGCGGACAGGGGCCACGAGCAGTACTTC.

By sample share, this clone is medium-sized. This chain joins TRBV7-6 and TRBJ1-1; 7 bases line up with TRBD1. Germline V gene data show CDR1 as SGHVS and CDR2 as FNYEAQ. Trimming at V came to 5 bases and at J to 2 bases, leaving 8 bases not matched to a gene. There are 15 residues in the CDR3. The CDR3 DNA is TGTGCCAGCAGCGAAACCGGGACAGCAAACACTGAAGCTTTCTTT. Translated, it gives CASSETGTANTEAFF. Complete variable domain (other parts from reference TRBV7-6 and TRBJ1-1): GAGVSQSPRYKVTKRGQDVALRCDPISGHVSLYWYRQALGQGPEFLTYFNYEAQQDKSGLPNDRFSAERPEGSISTLTIQRTEQRDSAMYRCASSETGTANTEAFFGQGTRLTVV.

The chain combines TRBV19 with TRBJ2-5; no firm D call. This CDR3 has 14 residues. The germline gives CDR1 LNHDA, CDR2 SQIVND (reference sequence). Between the trimmed V and J ends, which lost 5 bases and 1 base, there was a span of 11 bases. The CDR3 protein is CASSVGPLQETQYF. In DNA, the CDR3 is TGTGCCAGTAGTGTTGGGCCACTCCAAGAGACCCAGTACTTC. Filled out from reference TRBV19 and TRBJ2-5, the complete variable domain reads DGGITQSPKYLFRKEGQNVTLSCEQNLNHDAMYWYRQDPGQGLRLIYYSQIVNDFQKGDIAEGYSVSREKKESFPLTVTSAQKNPTAFYLCASSVGPLQETQYFGPGTRLLVL.

The chain is built from TRBV19 and TRBJ2-4; 7 positions match TRBD2. This CDR3 comprises 14 residues. Germline V gives CDR1 LNHDA, CDR2 SQIVND (reference sequence). The J segment lost 5 bases and the V segment lost 2 bases, leaving 3 bases of the junction unmatched. In DNA, the CDR3 is TGTGCCAGTAGTATAACTAGCGCTGAAAACATTCAGTACTTC. The encoded protein is CASSITSAENIQYF.

This clone was found once. The CDR3 DNA follows: TGTGCCAGCAGCTTCGGGACAGGGCAAGAGACCCAGTACTTC. Translation gives CASSFGTGQETQYF. The V and J genes are TRBV9 and TRBJ2-5, with 9 bases lining up with TRBD1. Germline V gives CDR1 SGDLS, CDR2 YYNGEE. V shed 4 bases, J shed 2 bases, and the junction held 3 bases outside the gene matches. This CDR3 contains 14 residues.

This chain links TRBV4-3 with TRBJ2-5, with 7 bases aligning to TRBD1. The end of the DNA fits TRBJ2-7 better, so the J call may be wrong. The length of the CDR3 is 14 residues. Germline CDR1 is LGHNA and CDR2 is YSLEER. CDR3 region: CASSQLTGPYEQYF. The CDR3 nucleotides are TGCGCCAGCAGCCAATTGACAGGGCCCTACGAGCAGTACTTC.

The rearrangement links TRBV5-1 to TRBJ2-1; 8 positions agree with TRBD2. The V and J ends lost 4 bases and 0 bases, in that order; junction bases with no gene match: 3. The germline V gene has CDR1 SGHRS and CDR2 YFSETQ. This CDR3 contains 15 residues. The CDR3 DNA follows: TGCGCCAGCAGCGGGAGCGGGGGCTCCTACAATGAGCAGTTCTTC. Its protein is CASSGSGGSYNEQFF.

This chain uses TRBV19 with TRBJ2-1, with D unclear. The CDR3 extends over 11 amino acids. The germline CDR1 and CDR2 sequences are LNHDA and SQIVND (reference sequence). V gave up 6 bases and J gave up 6 bases, with 6 bases separating them. The CDR3 loop is CASSSANEQFF. The CDR3 coding sequence is TGTGCCAGTAGCAGCGCCAATGAGCAGTTCTTC.

The chain carries TRBV9 and TRBJ2-3; tentatively, D is TRBD1 (7 bases). Germline CDR1 SGDLS, CDR2 YYNGEE. The CDR3 is 16 residues long. V was cut by 4 bases and J by 0 bases, with 15 bases left in between. The CDR3 is CASSPRGDPSTDTQYF. For the CDR3, the DNA is TGTGCCAGCAGCCCCAGGGGGGACCCGAGCACAGATACGCAGTATTTT.

The chain links TRBV30 to TRBJ1-2, with 7 nucleotides matching TRBD1. Trimming took 2 bases from V and 6 from J; bases not matched to a gene: 9. The CDR3 extends over 14 amino acids. The V gene's germline CDR1 is GTSNPN and CDR2 SVGIG (reference sequence). CDR3 region: CAWSHTTGRNGYTF. The CDR3 region has the DNA TGTGCCTGGAGTCATACGACAGGGCGGAATGGCTACACCTTC.

The chain recombines TRBV5-1 with TRBJ1-4; 10 bases map to TRBD1. J lost 5 bases, V lost 3 bases, and 7 bases had no gene match. Germline-derived CDR1 and CDR2 are SGHRS and YFSETQ. The CDR3 extends over 16 amino acids. CDR3 nucleotides: TGCGCCAGCAGCTCAGGGACAGGGGAGAGCAATGAAAAACTGTTTTTT. Its translation: CASSSGTGESNEKLFF.

The chain uses TRBV15 and TRBJ1-1, with no clear D. The CDR3 sequence is 16 residues long. Trimming stripped 0 bases from V and 0 bases from J, with 11 bases between. Germline V gene lookup returns CDR1 LNHNV and CDR2 YYDKDF (reference sequence). The CDR3 loop reads CATSRDGNGLNTEAFF. Written as DNA, the CDR3 is TGTGCCACCAGCAGAGATGGTAACGGGTTGAACACTGAAGCTTTCTTT.

J is TRBJ2-1 and V is TRBV14, with TRBD1 identical over 8 bases. J lost 8 bases, V lost 3 bases, and 12 bases had no gene match. Germline CDR1 SGHDN, CDR2 FVKESK. The CDR3 loop spans 16 amino acids. Here the CDR3 reads CASSHPTGVTKYEQFF. In DNA form, the CDR3 reads TGTGCCAGCAGCCACCCGACAGGGGTAACGAAGTATGAGCAGTTCTTC. Drawing the rest from reference TRBV14 and TRBJ2-1, the complete variable domain is EAGVTQFPSHSVIEKGQTVTLRCDPISGHDNLYWYRRVMGKEIKFLLHFVKESKQDESGMPNNRFLAERTGGTYSTLKVQPAELEDSGVYFCASSHPTGVTKYEQFFGPGTRLTVL.

The chain employs TRBV28 and TRBJ2-3; TRBD2 matches at 8 bases. CDR1 and CDR2 (germline): MDHEN, SYDVKM. The CDR3 is 17 residues long. V was clipped by 3 bases and J by 2 bases; unmatched bases: 10. The CDR3 here is CASSLITGGGLTDTQYF. CDR3 bases: TGTGCCAGCAGTTTGATTACGGGGGGGGGCCTCACAGATACGCAGTATTTT.

V is TRBV7-2 and J is TRBJ2-7; D gene ambiguous. The CDR3 has 15 amino acids. With 5 bases removed from V and 4 bases from J, the gap between germline ends came to 18 bases. CDR1 and CDR2 (germline): SGHTA, FQGNSA. DNA of the CDR3: TGTGCCAGCAGCCCGAGTTTTGTTAGTCGTTACGAGCAGTACTTC. Translating gives CASSPSFVSRYEQYF. Full variable domain (rest looked up from reference TRBV7-2 and TRBJ2-7): GAGVSQSPSNKVTEKGKDVELRCDPISGHTALYWYRQSLGQGLEFLIYFQGNSAPDKSGLPSDRFSAERTGGSVSTLTIQRTQQEDSAVYLCASSPSFVSRYEQYFGPGTRLTVT.

The chain combines TRBV25-1 with TRBJ2-2, with TRBD1 as a possible D gene (5 bases). The V and J ends lost 5 bases and 4 bases respectively, with 11 bases between them. The CDR3 has 14 residues. The germline CDR1 and CDR2 sequences are MGHDK and SYGVNS. This CDR3 reads CASSKGVPTGELFF. In DNA form, the CDR3 reads TGTGCCAGCAGTAAAGGGGTCCCCACCGGGGAGCTGTTTTTT.

As DNA, the CDR3 is TGTGCCAGCAGAGCGGGGGTGCTAACCTACGAGCAGTACTTC. This codes for CASRAGVLTYEQYF. The chain uses TRBV2 and TRBJ2-7, with 8 bases identical to TRBD2. Germline CDR1 SNHLY, CDR2 FYNNEI. V lost 6 bases to trimming and J lost 2 bases; unmatched junction nucleotides: 6. This CDR3 has 14 residues.

The chain recombines TRBV4-2 with TRBJ2-5; TRBD2 matches 9 bases. The germline CDR1 and CDR2 sequences are LGHNA and YNFKEQ. V was pared by 0 bases and J by 0 bases, with 14 bases of the junction left unmatched. The CDR3 runs 20 residues. For the CDR3, the DNA is TGTGCCAGCAGCCAAGATCCGGGCGGGGGGGAAACTACGTACCAAGAGACCCAGTACTTC. It yields the protein CASSQDPGGGETTYQETQYF.

V gene TRBV10-3 combines with J gene TRBJ1-2; TRBD1 matches 8 bases. CDR1 and CDR2 from the germline V gene are ENHRY and SYGVKD. The CDR3 contains 14 residues. The trim removed 7 bases at V and 5 bases at J, leaving 9 bases unmatched. The CDR3 spells CAITETGVGYGYTF. The CDR3 DNA reads as TGTGCCATCACCGAGACAGGGGTCGGGTATGGCTACACCTTC.

This rearrangement joins TRBV6-5 to TRBJ2-5; 15 positions agree with TRBD2. Germline V gene sequence: CDR1 MNHEY, CDR2 SVGAGI. CDR3 length: 16 residues. V dropped 4 bases and J dropped 4; count of bases not matched to a gene: 4. In nucleotides, the CDR3 is TGTGCCAGCAGTTTCGGACTAGCGGGGGGGTCAGAGACCCAGTACTTC. Translated, it gives CASSFGLAGGSETQYF.